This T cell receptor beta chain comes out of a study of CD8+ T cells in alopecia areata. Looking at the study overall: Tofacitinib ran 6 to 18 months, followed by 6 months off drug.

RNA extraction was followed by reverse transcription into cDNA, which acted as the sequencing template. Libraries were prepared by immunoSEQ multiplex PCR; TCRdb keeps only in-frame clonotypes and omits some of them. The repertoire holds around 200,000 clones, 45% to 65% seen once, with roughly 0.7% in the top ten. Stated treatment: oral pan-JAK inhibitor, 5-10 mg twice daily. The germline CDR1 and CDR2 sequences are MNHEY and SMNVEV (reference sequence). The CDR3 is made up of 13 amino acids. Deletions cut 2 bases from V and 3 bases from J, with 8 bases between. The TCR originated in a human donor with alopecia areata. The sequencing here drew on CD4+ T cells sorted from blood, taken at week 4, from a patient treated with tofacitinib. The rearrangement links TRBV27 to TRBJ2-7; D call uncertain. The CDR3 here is CASSLSQSYEQYF. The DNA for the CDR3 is TGTGCCAGCAGTTTAAGTCAGAGCTACGAGCAGTACTTC.